What follows describes a single T cell receptor beta chain. Its antigen has not been determined. Per-nucleotide qualities are absent, and no much larger clonotype sits a single base away. The data were obtained in a study of Ad26.COV2.S vaccination and SARS-CoV-2 variants (dated by TCRdb to the early 2020s). Broadly, across the study: Vaccine-arm donors were drawn from COV1001, a multicentre, randomized, double-blind, placebo-controlled phase I-IIa trial of Ad26.COV2.S in healthy adults. Trial participants were randomized into five groups of five: low-dose or high-dose Ad26.COV2.S given once or twice, or placebo on both occasions. Ad26.COV2.S was administered intramuscularly at a dose of 5x10^10 or 1x10^11 viral particles, either as one shot or as two shots given 56 days apart. TCRbeta repertoire sequencing served as the tool for gauging how specific and how broad the SARS-CoV-2-reactive T cell receptors were following Ad26.COV2.S vaccination. Investigators did not know the trial group allocation while performing experiments and assessing outcomes. The TCR-sequenced set comprised roughly 30 samples: about 19 Ad26.COV2.S vaccine recipients, 5 placebo recipients and 8 SARS-CoV-2 convalescent individuals.

The trim is 1 base for V and 4 bases for J, with a gap of 4 bases between the germline ends. The CDR3 spans 12 residues, from the cysteine through the phenylalanine. Kept here is only the CDR3 DNA, which spans 36 bases and is read in frame from base 1. Reading the germline V gene gives CDR1 SGHVS and CDR2 FQNEAQ. What the authors observed across the whole study: The study was not powered for comparison of responses between vaccine doses or regimens. Spike-specific TCR breadth was higher in Ad26.COV2.S recipients than in placebo recipients (P = 0.0014). Comparable non-spike TCR breadth was observed between vaccine and placebo recipients, consistent with only spike being contained in the vaccine. The authors noted that the TCR breadth and depth analyses may have underestimated total T cell responses. After vaccination, spike-specific CD8+ and CD4+ T cell responses were reported to show substantial breadth.

This sample's treatment or condition label indicates: roughly 19 received Ad26.COV2.S at low or high dose, single or two shots; several received placebo; per-sample allocation not given. For vaccine and placebo recipients, the sequenced repertoires came from samples collected on day 63 after the first injection. In Cohort 1b, about 27 adults aged 18-55 years were enrolled at a single site in Boston, USA, between 29 July and 7 August 2020. Ad26.COV2.S was a replication-incompetent adenovirus type 26 vector that expressed a prefusion-stabilized SARS-CoV-2 spike protein derived from the original Wuhan strain. The immunoSEQ Assay was the method used to sequence TCRbeta CDR3 regions. After extraction, genomic DNA underwent amplification by bias-controlled multiplex PCR, followed by high-throughput sequencing. Concerning the study's data processing: To quantify the absolute abundance of every unique TCRbeta CDR3 region, sequences were collapsed and filtered. T cell fraction was estimated by normalization of TCRbeta template counts to usable DNA, with usable DNA being measured through amplification of reference genes present in all nucleated cells. Repertoire TCRs were annotated as SARS-CoV-2-specific when V gene, CDR3 amino acid sequence and J gene were exactly matched to a known reactive TCR set. MIRA supplied the reference SARS-CoV-2 TCR set, which was filtered for enrichment in COVID-19-positive ImmuneCODE repertoires so that public or cross-reactive TCRs were removed. Using the MIRA antigens, annotated TCRs were further analysed by specific ORF or by position within an ORF. Breadth was defined as annotated unique rearrangements over total unique productive rearrangements; depth was the summed frequency of those rearrangements. Group comparisons of TCR breadth used two-sided Wilcoxon rank-sum tests. In its TCRdb copy, this immuneACCESS table keeps in-frame sequences only and misses some clones. Where compared with another copy, unresolved V genes explain less than half of these, and the others have no known cause. That table furnishes V, J and clone size, whereas the DNA furnished D and trimming. The sample profile shows roughly 380,000 clones; approximately 85% of them were found once. Approximately 3.5% of the sample is taken by the ten largest.

The sequence was collected from a person between 18 and 60 years old who received the Ad26.COV2.S COVID-19 vaccine or a placebo. Sequenced material: peripheral blood, taken in a trial of Ad26.COV2.S vaccine versus placebo. The chain is encoded by TRBV7-8 joined to TRBJ1-1, with the D gene not clear enough to name. The CDR3 amino acid sequence is: CASSLGLTEAFF. The DNA reads TGTGCCAGCAGCTTAGGGCTCACTGAAGCTTTCTTT.